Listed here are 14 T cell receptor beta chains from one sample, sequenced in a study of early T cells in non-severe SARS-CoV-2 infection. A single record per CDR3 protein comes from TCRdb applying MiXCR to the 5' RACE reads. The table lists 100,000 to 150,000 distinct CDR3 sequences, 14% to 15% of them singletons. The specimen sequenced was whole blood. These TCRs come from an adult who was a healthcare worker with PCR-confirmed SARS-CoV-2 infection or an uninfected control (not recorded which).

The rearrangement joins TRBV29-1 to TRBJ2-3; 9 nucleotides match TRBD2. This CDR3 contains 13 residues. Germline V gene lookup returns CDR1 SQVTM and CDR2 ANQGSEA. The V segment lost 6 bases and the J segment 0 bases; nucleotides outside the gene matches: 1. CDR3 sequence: CSVLAGSTDTQYF. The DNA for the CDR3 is TGCAGCGTACTAGCGGGTAGCACAGATACGCAGTATTTT.

Here the CDR3 DNA reads TGTGCCAGCTCACCTTTGGCAGAAGCAGATACGCAGTATTTT. Amino acids: CASSPLAEADTQYF. The chain uses TRBV18 and TRBJ2-3; the D is unclear. CDR1 and CDR2 (germline): KGHSH, LQKENI. Between the trimmed V and J ends, which lost 3 bases and 4 bases, there was a span of 11 bases. The CDR3 loop spans 14 amino acids.

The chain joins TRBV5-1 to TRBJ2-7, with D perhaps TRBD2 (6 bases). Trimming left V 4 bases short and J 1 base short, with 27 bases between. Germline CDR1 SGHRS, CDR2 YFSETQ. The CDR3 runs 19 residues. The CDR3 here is CASSAGLPRRTGGSYEQYF. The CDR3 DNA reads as TGCGCCAGCAGCGCGGGACTCCCACGGAGGACGGGCGGTTCCTACGAGCAGTACTTC.

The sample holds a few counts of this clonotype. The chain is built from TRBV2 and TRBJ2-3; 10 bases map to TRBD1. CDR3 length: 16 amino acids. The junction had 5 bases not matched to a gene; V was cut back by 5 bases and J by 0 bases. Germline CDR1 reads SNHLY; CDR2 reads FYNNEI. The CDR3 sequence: CASSRQGARSTDTQYF. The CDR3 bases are TGTGCCAGCAGTCGACAGGGGGCGCGCAGCACAGATACGCAGTATTTT. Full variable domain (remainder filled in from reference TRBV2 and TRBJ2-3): EPEVTQTPSHQVTQMGQEVILRCVPISNHLYFYWYRQILGQKVEFLVSFYNNEISEKSEIFDDQFSVERPDGSNFTLKIRSTKLEDSAMYFCASSRQGARSTDTQYFGPGTRLTVL.

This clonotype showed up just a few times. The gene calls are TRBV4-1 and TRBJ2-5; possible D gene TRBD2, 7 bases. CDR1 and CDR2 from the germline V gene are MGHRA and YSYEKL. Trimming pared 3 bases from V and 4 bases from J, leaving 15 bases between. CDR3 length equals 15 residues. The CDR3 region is CASSHRAGAGETQYF. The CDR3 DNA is TGCGCCAGCAGCCATCGGGCGGGGGCAGGAGAGACCCAGTACTTC.

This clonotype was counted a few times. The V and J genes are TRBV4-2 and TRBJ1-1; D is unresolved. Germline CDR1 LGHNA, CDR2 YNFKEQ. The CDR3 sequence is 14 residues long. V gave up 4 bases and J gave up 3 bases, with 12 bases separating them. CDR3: CASSLYDDHTEAFF. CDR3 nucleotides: TGTGCCAGCAGCCTTTACGACGACCACACTGAAGCTTTCTTT.

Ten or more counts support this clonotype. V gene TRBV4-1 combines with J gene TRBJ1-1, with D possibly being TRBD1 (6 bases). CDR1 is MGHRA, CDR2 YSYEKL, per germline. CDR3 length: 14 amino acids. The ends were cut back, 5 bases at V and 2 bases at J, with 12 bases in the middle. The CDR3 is CASSYRQANTEAFF. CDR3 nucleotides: TGCGCCAGCAGCTACCGACAGGCTAACACTGAAGCTTTCTTT.

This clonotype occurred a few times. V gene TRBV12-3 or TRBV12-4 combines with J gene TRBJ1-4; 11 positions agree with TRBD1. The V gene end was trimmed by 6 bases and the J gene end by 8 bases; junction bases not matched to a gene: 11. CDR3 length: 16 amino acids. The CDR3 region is CASSRDRGNGREKLFF. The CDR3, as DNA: TGTGCCAGCAGCAGGGACAGGGGGAACGGACGGGAAAAACTGTTTTTT.

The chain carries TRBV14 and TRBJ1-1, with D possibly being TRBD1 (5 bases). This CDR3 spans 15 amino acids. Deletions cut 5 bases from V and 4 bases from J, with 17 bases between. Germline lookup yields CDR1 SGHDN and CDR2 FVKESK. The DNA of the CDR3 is TGTGCCAGCAGCGGTCGTGCAGGGATGCGCACTGAAGCTTTCTTT. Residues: CASSGRAGMRTEAFF.

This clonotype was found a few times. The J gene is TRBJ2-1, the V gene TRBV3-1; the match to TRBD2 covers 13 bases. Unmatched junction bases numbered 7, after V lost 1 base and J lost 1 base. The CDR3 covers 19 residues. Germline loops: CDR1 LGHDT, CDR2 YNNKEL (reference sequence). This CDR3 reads CASSQVLGLAGPSYNEQFF. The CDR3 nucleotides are TGTGCCAGCAGCCAAGTTTTGGGACTAGCGGGGCCTTCCTACAATGAGCAGTTCTTC.

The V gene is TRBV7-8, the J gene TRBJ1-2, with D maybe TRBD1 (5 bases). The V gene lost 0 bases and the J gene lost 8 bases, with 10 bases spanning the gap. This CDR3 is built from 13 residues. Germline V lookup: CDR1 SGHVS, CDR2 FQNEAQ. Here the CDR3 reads CASSLAGVVGYTF. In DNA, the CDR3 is TGTGCCAGCAGCTTAGCAGGGGTTGTGGGCTACACCTTC.

Here the CDR3 DNA reads TGTGCCAGCAGCCCAACAGGAGACAATGAGCAGTTCTTC. Protein sequence: CASSPTGDNEQFF. This chain connects TRBV5-5 to TRBJ2-1; D perhaps matches TRBD1 (5 bases). V lost 4 bases to trimming and J lost 5 bases, with 10 bases between them. In germline, CDR1 is SGHKS, CDR2 YYEKEE (reference sequence). The CDR3 loop spans 13 amino acids.

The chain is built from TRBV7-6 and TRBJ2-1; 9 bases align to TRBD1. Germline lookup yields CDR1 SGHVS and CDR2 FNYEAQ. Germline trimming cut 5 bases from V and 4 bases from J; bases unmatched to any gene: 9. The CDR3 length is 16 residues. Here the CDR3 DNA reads TGTGCCAGCAGCCGACCGGGGGGACAGGGTTACAATGAGCAGTTCTTC. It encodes CASSRPGGQGYNEQFF.

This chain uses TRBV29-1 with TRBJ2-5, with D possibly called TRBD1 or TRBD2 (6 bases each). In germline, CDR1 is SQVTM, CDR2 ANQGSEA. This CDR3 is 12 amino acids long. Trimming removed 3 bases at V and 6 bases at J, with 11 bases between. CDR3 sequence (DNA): TGCAGCGTTGACAGGGGAGGACAGACCCAGTACTTC. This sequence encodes CSVDRGGQTQYF.